The rows below give T cell receptor beta chains drawn from one sample of a study of T cells in Graves' hyperthyroidism and ophthalmopathy. Via MiXCR, TCRdb re-called the multiplex PCR reads, giving one row per CDR3 protein. The sample shows roughly 700,000 distinct CDR3 sequences, 17% of them seen only once. Material for sequencing was blood. These receptors came from a man aged 45-60 years with Graves' hyperthyroidism. The conserved cysteine and the conserved F or W are not part of the CDR3 here. Each record gives: V gene, clone size, J gene, CDR3 protein. Size tells how often a clone was seen (once, few, many) or the class of an expanded clone, and some rows leave it out.

TRBV3-1	many	TRBJ2-3	ASSFRLAGVIDTQY
TRBV19	few	TRBJ2-1	ASSTTLGGQYNEQF
TRBV2	many	TRBJ1-4	ASRGRTGSNEKLF
TRBV12-3/TRBV12-4	many	TRBJ2-3	ASSLGGRALSGTDTQY
TRBV10-3	.	TRBJ1-4	AISGREGSNEKLF
TRBV7-9	many	TRBJ2-7	ASSLWQGADEQY
TRBV20-1	few	TRBJ2-6	SAAPGQGSRSSGANVLT
TRBV19	.	TRBJ1-2	ASRDGTPRSYGYT
TRBV28	few	TRBJ1-2	ASSLLGQGGYGYT
TRBV12-3/TRBV12-4	many	TRBJ2-1	ASNRGLAGGPHEQF
TRBV28	many	TRBJ1-5	ASSSGTGSGNQPQH
TRBV6-1	.	TRBJ1-4	ASSTKPGQGRRTNEKLF
TRBV28	many	TRBJ2-2	ASTLGAGELF
TRBV29-1	few	TRBJ2-7	SVEEVSYEQY
TRBV6-5	many	TRBJ2-5	ASSYNNQETQY
TRBV5-1	many	TRBJ2-4	ASSWDRQGAKNIQY
TRBV19	.	TRBJ1-2	ASIRTAFNYGYT
TRBV27	.	TRBJ2-5	ASSTDKETQY
TRBV28	many	TRBJ2-1	ASSGASGRNEQF
TRBV20-1	few	TRBJ1-5	SARRSGRDNQPQH
TRBV5-1	few	TRBJ1-1	ASSLGHDVNEAF
TRBV10-3	.	TRBJ2-7	AISGSSNEQY
TRBV7-6	.	TRBJ2-2	ASSLRLAGAQTPGSPELL
TRBV29-1	few	TRBJ2-2	SVVWSAYTGELF
TRBV2	many	TRBJ2-1	ASSVEAGGNNEQF
TRBV5-5	.	TRBJ2-1	ASSLRLGSGSSYNEQF
TRBV4-1	many	TRBJ2-2	ASSHEGLAGDPVTGELF
TRBV6-2/TRBV6-3	many	TRBJ1-2	ASSYQSVYGYT
TRBV27	many	TRBJ1-5	ASSLGQGNNQPQH
TRBV20-1	many	TRBJ2-1	SARDLRPYNEQF
TRBV5-1	few	TRBJ1-3	ASSFDGSGNTIY
TRBV11-1	many	TRBJ2-3	ASSLAGTSSRTDTQY
TRBV5-5	few	TRBJ1-5	ASSLTLDSNQPQH
TRBV7-3	.	TRBJ2-2	ASSFGVGNTGELF
TRBV4-2	.	TRBJ1-1	ASSPGQGALNTGAF
TRBV9	many	TRBJ2-7	ASSVGDGPYEQY